The 9 T cell receptor beta chains given below trace back to one sample, sequenced in a study of chemoradiotherapy in HPV16-positive cancers. Profiled with immunoSEQ multiplex PCR; TCRdb holds only in-frame clones, not every one. Of 35,000 to 45,000 clones listed, around 82% are singletons. The source material was blood, sampled from a patient who underwent chemoradiotherapy. These receptors came from a human donor with HPV-associated anogenital cancer.

The rearrangement joins TRBV4-1 to TRBJ1-1, with TRBD1 as a possible D gene (5 bases). V was shortened by 0 bases and J by 1 base, with 6 bases between the two germline ends. Per the germline V gene, CDR1 is MGHRA and CDR2 is YSYEKL. There are 14 residues in the CDR3. The CDR3 nucleotides are TGCGCCAGCAGCCAAGATCAGGGGAACACTGAAGCTTTCTTT. Amino acid sequence: CASSQDQGNTEAFF.

The chain is built from TRBV7-2 and TRBJ2-2; TRBD1 agrees at 9 bases. The CDR3 length is 15 residues. J was trimmed by 3 bases and V by 5 bases; bases with no gene match: 4. CDR1 is SGHTA, CDR2 FQGNSA, per germline. CDR3 sequence: CASSRQGGDTGELFF. The CDR3 DNA sequence: TGTGCCAGCAGCCGACAGGGGGGAGACACCGGGGAGCTGTTTTTT.

This clone has just a few counts. This chain uses TRBV4-1 with TRBJ2-7; 7 nucleotides match TRBD1. The CDR3 length is 13 residues. Germline lookup yields CDR1 MGHRA and CDR2 YSYEKL. V gave up 5 bases and J gave up 2 bases; unmatched junction bases: 3. The CDR3 DNA reads as TGCGCCAGCAGCGTGGGACAGACCTACGAGCAGTACTTC. It yields the protein CASSVGQTYEQYF.

CDR3 sequence (DNA): TGTGCCAGTAACAGGGGCGGAAGGGTGATGAACACTGAAGCTTTCTTT. Its translation: CASNRGGRVMNTEAFF. The chain joins TRBV19 to TRBJ1-1; 7 bases line up with TRBD1. This CDR3 has 16 amino acids. The trim removed 7 bases at V and 0 bases at J, leaving 11 bases unmatched. The germline V gene has CDR1 LNHDA and CDR2 SQIVND (reference sequence). The full variable domain, with the rest looked up from reference TRBV19 and TRBJ1-1, is DGGITQSPKYLFRKEGQNVTLSCEQNLNHDAMYWYRQDPGQGLRLIYYSQIVNDFQKGDIAEGYSVSREKKESFPLTVTSAQKNPTAFYLCASNRGGRVMNTEAFFGQGTRLTVV.

V gene TRBV4-1 combines with J gene TRBJ2-7; D ambiguous. Trimming cost V 3 bases and J 4 bases, with 10 bases left between them. Germline loops: CDR1 MGHRA, CDR2 YSYEKL. The CDR3 is 13 residues long. CDR3 sequence reads: CASSHGPLYEQYF. In DNA, the CDR3 is TGCGCCAGCAGCCATGGACCTTTATACGAGCAGTACTTC.

The chain has TRBV11-2 and TRBJ1-5, with a weak D call TRBD1 (5 bases). Germline loops: CDR1 SGHAT, CDR2 FQNNGV. The ends were cut back, 8 bases at V and 0 bases at J, with 11 bases in the middle. The CDR3 spans 14 residues. CDR3 coding DNA: TGTGCCAGCTCCAGAGGGGCTAGCAATCAGCCCCAGCATTTT. Its protein is CASSRGASNQPQHF. Full variable domain (remainder filled in from reference TRBV11-2 and TRBJ1-5): EAGVAQSPRYKIIEKRQSVAFWCNPISGHATLYWYQQILGQGPKLLIQFQNNGVVDDSQLPKDRFSAERLKGVDSTLKIQPAKLEDSAVYLCASSRGASNQPQHFGDGTRLSIL.

This rearrangement joins TRBV2 to TRBJ2-7, with no clear D. Looked up from germline, CDR1 is SNHLY and CDR2 is FYNNEI. Trimming stripped 4 bases from V and 0 bases from J, with 10 bases between. This CDR3 contains 14 residues. The DNA for the CDR3 is TGTGCCAGCAGTGGTTCATGGAACTCCTACGAGCAGTACTTC. It codes for CASSGSWNSYEQYF.

The chain carries TRBV7-8 and TRBJ1-2; TRBD1 is a possible D gene (5 bases). Germline V gene lookup returns CDR1 SGHVS and CDR2 FQNEAQ. Trimming cost V 1 base and J 3 bases, with 12 bases left between them. The CDR3 runs to 15 residues. CDR3 protein: CASSLVGRVDYGYTF. The CDR3 coding sequence is TGTGCCAGCAGCTTAGTAGGCAGGGTCGACTATGGCTACACCTTC. Looking up the rest from reference TRBV7-8 and TRBJ1-2 gives the full variable domain: GAGVSQSPRYKVAKRGQDVALRCDPISGHVSLFWYQQALGQGPEFLTYFQNEAQLDKSGLPSDRFFAERPEGSVSTLKIQRTQQEDSAVYLCASSLVGRVDYGYTFGSGTRLTVV.

V gene TRBV7-9 combines with J gene TRBJ1-2; D is unresolved. The V and J ends lost 1 base and 1 base respectively, with 10 bases between them. The germline V gene encodes CDR1 SEHNR and CDR2 FQNEAQ (reference sequence). The CDR3 totals 15 residues. The CDR3 DNA follows: TGTGCCAGCAGCTTAGGTGCGGCGGGTAACTATGGCTACACCTTC. It yields the protein CASSLGAAGNYGYTF.